This T cell receptor (beta chain) is from a study of graft-versus-host responses after intestinal transplantation. Study context: Induction with anti-thymocyte globulin, then tacrolimus and steroids for about 3 years, was given to all recipients. The study's findings and limits: Peak circulating GvH clone levels were associated with early post-transplant HvG declines.

Profiled with immunoSEQ multiplex PCR; TCRdb holds only in-frame clones, not every one. The sample has around 97,000 clones, around nine tenths seen once. Points on this clone: The antigen remains undetermined.

This CDR3 is 13 amino acids long. Germline loops: CDR1 LNHNV, CDR2 YYDKDF (reference sequence). Trimming cost V 0 bases and J 4 bases, with 4 bases left between them. The sequences come from unstimulated CD8+ T cells sorted from spleen or lymph node cells, collected before intestinal transplant. This sequence was found in a human donor who received an intestinal transplant. This chain links TRBV15 with TRBJ1-5; the D is unclear. The CDR3 DNA follows: TGTGCCACCAGCAGAGATCCTAATCAGCCCCAGCATTTT. It translates to CATSRDPNQPQHF. Supplemented by reference TRBV15 and TRBJ1-5, the full variable domain reads DAMVIQNPRYQVTQFGKPVTLSCSQTLNHNVMYWYQQKSSQAPKLLFHYYDKDFNNEADTPDNFQSRRPNTSFCFLDIRSPGLGDTAMYLCATSRDPNQPQHFGDGTRLSIL.